The next 32 T cell receptor beta chains were all read from a single sample in a study of blood T cell repertoires in COVID-19. The protocol was immunoSEQ multiplex PCR, while the TCRdb copy is restricted to in-frame clones and leaves out a portion. The sample records 250,000 to 300,000 clones, approximately 90% being singletons. Sequencing was done on a sample of peripheral blood. These receptors originate from an older woman with acute or convalescent COVID-19.

The V call is TRBV5-6, the J call TRBJ1-2, with D hard to call. Looked up from germline, CDR1 is SGHDT and CDR2 is YYEEEE. There are 14 residues in the CDR3. V lost 1 base and J lost 0, with 7 bases in between. CDR3 sequence: CASSLNSANYGYTF. Written as DNA, the CDR3 is TGTGCCAGCAGCTTGAACAGTGCTAACTATGGCTACACCTTC.

This chain links TRBV19 with TRBJ2-1; 7 bases are a match to TRBD1. The germline V gene has CDR1 LNHDA and CDR2 SQIVND (reference sequence). J lost 9 bases, V lost 5 bases, and 16 bases had no gene match. CDR3 length: 16 amino acids. The CDR3 DNA is TGTGCCAGTAGTTCCAGGGGGAACCGGGTTTCAAGTGAGCAGTTCTTC. Translating it yields CASSSRGNRVSSEQFF. Complete variable domain (other parts from reference TRBV19 and TRBJ2-1): DGGITQSPKYLFRKEGQNVTLSCEQNLNHDAMYWYRQDPGQGLRLIYYSQIVNDFQKGDIAEGYSVSREKKESFPLTVTSAQKNPTAFYLCASSSRGNRVSSEQFFGPGTRLTVL.

The chain is built from TRBV2 and TRBJ1-1; D is unresolved. Germline loops: CDR1 SNHLY, CDR2 FYNNEI. With 4 bases removed from V and 7 bases from J, the gap between germline ends came to 16 bases. This CDR3 is 14 amino acids long. In DNA form, the CDR3 reads TGTGCCAGCAGTGTGGTCCGGGGAGGCAGTGAAGCTTTCTTT. Translating it yields CASSVVRGGSEAFF.

This rearrangement joins TRBV4-3 to TRBJ1-2, with TRBD1 matching over 11 bases. The CDR3 loop spans 16 amino acids. After removal of 0 bases from V and 8 bases from J, the junction contained 8 bases not matched to a gene. Germline-derived CDR1 and CDR2 are LGHNA and YSLEER. The CDR3 region has the DNA TGCGCCAGCAGCCAAGATTTTTGGGGACAGGGGGACGGCTACACCTTC. It specifies CASSQDFWGQGDGYTF.

The V and J genes are TRBV5-5 and TRBJ2-7; 8 nucleotides align to TRBD2. Germline CDR1 is SGHKS and CDR2 is YYEKEE (reference sequence). The CDR3 has 15 amino acids. V dropped 4 bases and J dropped 6; count of bases not matched to a gene: 12. In DNA form, the CDR3 reads TGTGCCAGCAGCGCGGGAGGAGGGAACCTACGCGAGCAGTACTTC. Translated: CASSAGGGNLREQYF.

This clone was observed a single time. J is TRBJ1-2 and V is TRBV2; TRBD1 might be the D (5 bases). The CDR3 is made up of 15 amino acids. V shed 3 bases and J shed 6 bases, with 17 bases lying between them. Germline V lookup: CDR1 SNHLY, CDR2 FYNNEI. The CDR3 protein is CASSDTTGGFNGYTF. Written as DNA, the CDR3 is TGTGCCAGCAGTGATACGACGGGGGGATTTAATGGCTACACCTTC.

In this sample, this clone turned up a few times. The J gene is TRBJ2-2, the V gene TRBV5-4; D gene ambiguous. The CDR3 runs to 15 residues. CDR1 SGHNT and CDR2 YYREEE come from the germline V gene (reference sequence). V dropped 0 bases and J dropped 1 base, with 7 bases sitting between them. For the CDR3, the DNA is TGTGCCAGCAGCTTGGATGTCAGGAACACCGGGGAGCTGTTTTTT. It yields the protein CASSLDVRNTGELFF. The full variable domain, with the rest looked up from reference TRBV5-4 and TRBJ2-2, is ETGVTQSPTHLIKTRGQQVTLRCSSQSGHNTVSWYQQALGQGPQFIFQYYREEENGRGNFPPRFSGLQFPNYSSELNVNALELDDSALYLCASSLDVRNTGELFFGEGSRLTVL.

The chain employs TRBV2 and TRBJ2-1, with TRBD1 matching over 7 bases. The length of the CDR3 is 12 residues. Germline lookup yields CDR1 SNHLY and CDR2 FYNNEI. J was trimmed by 8 bases and V by 6 bases; bases with no gene match: 4. The chain's CDR3 is CASRVQGHEQFF. CDR3 DNA sequence: TGTGCCAGCAGGGTACAGGGGCATGAGCAGTTCTTC. Complete variable domain (other parts from reference TRBV2 and TRBJ2-1): EPEVTQTPSHQVTQMGQEVILRCVPISNHLYFYWYRQILGQKVEFLVSFYNNEISEKSEIFDDQFSVERPDGSNFTLKIRSTKLEDSAMYFCASRVQGHEQFFGPGTRLTVL.

The gene calls are TRBV10-3 and TRBJ2-1; 9 positions match TRBD1. The CDR3 runs to 16 residues. In germline, CDR1 is ENHRY, CDR2 SYGVKD. V was pared by 4 bases and J by 8 bases, with 12 bases of the junction left unmatched. CDR3 nucleotides: TGTGCCATCAGTGGAAAGGAGGACAGGGGCGGGGATGAGCAGTTCTTC. It encodes CAISGKEDRGGDEQFF.

This chain links TRBV27 with TRBJ1-5; 7 bases fit TRBD1. V lost 3 bases and J lost 2; bases outside the gene matches: 4. Germline CDR1 reads MNHEY; CDR2 reads SMNVEV (reference sequence). The CDR3 consists of 15 residues. In nucleotides, the CDR3 is TGTGCCAGCAGTTTGTCAGGGGGAGGCAATCAGCCCCAGCATTTT. Amino acid sequence: CASSLSGGGNQPQHF.

This sequence joins TRBV29-1 and TRBJ2-3, with a tentative D call TRBD2 (5 bases). In germline, CDR1 is SQVTM, CDR2 ANQGSEA. V was shortened by 6 bases and J by 0 bases, with 10 bases between the two germline ends. CDR3 length: 13 residues. CDR3 sequence reads: CSVTRTSTDTQYF. In DNA form, the CDR3 reads TGCAGCGTGACCAGGACTAGCACAGATACGCAGTATTTT.

This chain uses TRBV2 with TRBJ2-1; D is unresolved. Germline V gene lookup returns CDR1 SNHLY and CDR2 FYNNEI. The CDR3 sequence is 11 residues long. V was cut by 7 bases and J by 7 bases, with 8 bases left in between. CDR3 DNA: TGTGCCAGCATGCTGGAGAATGAGCAGTTCTTC. Translation gives CASMLENEQFF.

The chain uses TRBV19 and TRBJ1-1, with a weak D call TRBD1 (5 bases). The CDR3 covers 14 residues. Trimming removed 7 bases at V and 5 bases at J, with 17 bases between. CDR1 LNHDA and CDR2 SQIVND come from the germline V gene (reference sequence). CDR3 nucleotides: TGTGCCAGTACCCGCGGGCCCGGGGGGACTGAAGCTTTCTTT. This codes for CASTRGPGGTEAFF. The entire variable domain, with the rest obtained from reference TRBV19 and TRBJ1-1, is as follows: DGGITQSPKYLFRKEGQNVTLSCEQNLNHDAMYWYRQDPGQGLRLIYYSQIVNDFQKGDIAEGYSVSREKKESFPLTVTSAQKNPTAFYLCASTRGPGGTEAFFGQGTRLTVV.

The chain employs TRBV14 and TRBJ1-1; D is ambiguous. Between the trimmed V and J ends, which lost 3 bases and 1 base, there was a span of 9 bases. This CDR3 region has 14 residues. Germline CDR1 and CDR2: SGHDN and FVKESK. CDR3 protein: CASSHTAGNTEAFF. Here the CDR3 DNA reads TGTGCCAGCAGCCACACTGCGGGGAACACTGAAGCTTTCTTT.

J is TRBJ1-1 and V is TRBV28, with TRBD1 matching over 10 bases. Germline assignment: CDR1 MDHEN and CDR2 SYDVKM. The V gene end was trimmed by 2 bases and the J gene end by 5 bases; junction bases not matched to a gene: 2. The length of the CDR3 is 14 residues. In nucleotides, the CDR3 is TGTGCCAGCAGTTTAAGGGGACAGGGGACTGAAGCTTTCTTT. Encoded protein: CASSLRGQGTEAFF.

J is TRBJ1-1 and V is TRBV5-6; 12 bases fit TRBD1. CDR1 is SGHDT, CDR2 YYEEEE, per germline. V trimming: 4 bases; J trimming: 7 bases; junction bases outside the gene matches: 8. The CDR3 length is 15 residues. CDR3 in DNA: TGTGCCAGCAGCGGGACCGGGACAGGGGGCCTTGAAGCTTTCTTT. This sequence encodes CASSGTGTGGLEAFF.

This rearrangement joins TRBV5-1 to TRBJ2-3, with 9 nucleotides matching TRBD1. The V gene end was trimmed by 4 bases and the J gene end by 3 bases; junction bases not matched to a gene: 6. The CDR3 is 15 amino acids. Germline V gives CDR1 SGHRS, CDR2 YFSETQ. For the CDR3, the DNA is TGCGCCAGCAGCCCCGGACAGGGGAAGACAGATACGCAGTATTTT. This gives the protein CASSPGQGKTDTQYF. The variable domain in full, with the rest retrieved from reference TRBV5-1 and TRBJ2-3, is KAGVTQTPRYLIKTRGQQVTLSCSPISGHRSVSWYQQTPGQGLQFLFEYFSETQRNKGNFPGRFSGRQFSNSRSEMNVSTLELGDSALYLCASSPGQGKTDTQYFGPGTRLTVL.

This chain connects TRBV19 to TRBJ1-6, with 9 bases matching TRBD1. Germline V CDR1 and CDR2: LNHDA, SQIVND (reference sequence). After removal of 10 bases from V and 7 bases from J, the junction contained 2 bases not matched to a gene. This CDR3 spans 12 amino acids. The CDR3 loop reads CATGTGNSPLHF. The DNA of the CDR3 is TGTGCCACCGGGACAGGGAATTCACCCCTCCACTTT.

V gene TRBV7-9 combines with J gene TRBJ2-3; 14 bases are shared with TRBD2. The trim removed 5 bases at V and 0 bases at J, leaving 1 base unmatched. Germline V gene lookup returns CDR1 SEHNR and CDR2 FQNEAQ (reference sequence). The CDR3 has 16 residues. CDR3 nucleotides: TGTGCCAGCAGCGGGACTAGCGGGGGAAGCACAGATACGCAGTATTTT. This translates into CASSGTSGGSTDTQYF.

The chain couples TRBV6-2 or TRBV6-3 to TRBJ1-1; no firm D call. The CDR3 is 14 residues long. Deletions cut 4 bases from V and 4 bases from J, with 13 bases between. CDR1 and CDR2 from the germline V gene are MNHEY and SVGEGT. The CDR3 coding sequence is TGTGCCAGCAGTTCGCCTGGGCCAGTCACTGAAGCTTTCTTT. Translating it yields CASSSPGPVTEAFF.

This clone was observed a handful of times. This sequence joins TRBV6-5 and TRBJ1-5; the match to TRBD1 covers 8 bases. This CDR3 has 14 residues. Trimming took 6 bases from V and 8 from J; bases not matched to a gene: 9. The V gene's germline CDR1 is MNHEY and CDR2 SVGAGI. The CDR3 sequence: CASRNTGGREPQHF. In DNA, the CDR3 is TGTGCCAGCAGGAACACAGGGGGAAGAGAGCCCCAGCATTTT.

The rearrangement uses TRBV6-5 and TRBJ2-5; 13 positions match TRBD2. In germline, CDR1 is MNHEY, CDR2 SVGAGI. The trim removed 0 bases at V and 7 bases at J, leaving 2 bases unmatched. The CDR3 spans 15 residues. The DNA for the CDR3 is TGTGCCAGCAGTTACTCGAGACTAGCGGGGGGGACCCAGTACTTC. It codes for CASSYSRLAGGTQYF.

The chain links TRBV7-2 to TRBJ2-1, with 10 nucleotides matching TRBD2. In germline, CDR1 is SGHTA, CDR2 FQGNSA. The CDR3 length is 15 residues. J gave up 12 bases and V 2 bases, and 10 bases lay outside the gene matches. CDR3 bases: TGTGCCAGCAGCTTAAGTCTAGCGGGGGCCGGGGCGCAGTTCTTC. This encodes CASSLSLAGAGAQFF.

V is TRBV28 and J is TRBJ2-7; tentatively, D is TRBD1 (8 bases). Per the germline V gene, CDR1 is MDHEN and CDR2 is SYDVKM. V gave up 5 bases and J gave up 7 bases, with 30 bases separating them. The CDR3 runs 18 residues. The CDR3 is CASSIQGYLGLGDREQYF. CDR3 nucleotides: TGTGCCAGCAGTATCCAGGGATACCTAGGACTAGGGGACAGGGAGCAGTACTTC.

The chain recombines TRBV7-9 with TRBJ1-2; D is perhaps TRBD1 (5 bases). The ends were cut back, 3 bases at V and 4 bases at J, with 15 bases in the middle. CDR1 is SEHNR, CDR2 FQNEAQ, per germline (reference sequence). The CDR3 has 15 residues. In DNA form, the CDR3 reads TGTGCCAGCAGCTTGGCAGGGACTGGATCCTATGGCTACACCTTC. This encodes CASSLAGTGSYGYTF.

The table lists this clone with a count of one. V gene TRBV28 combines with J gene TRBJ1-6; D may be TRBD1 (6 bases). Germline CDR1 is MDHEN and CDR2 is SYDVKM. V lost 5 bases, J lost 6 bases, and 14 bases lay in between. The CDR3 length is 15 residues. The DNA for the CDR3 is TGTGCCAGCAGTCCCCCGACAGGTTTTAATTCACCCCTCCACTTT. Its protein product is CASSPPTGFNSPLHF.

The rearrangement links TRBV5-1 to TRBJ2-5; 10 bases line up with TRBD2. Per the germline V gene, CDR1 is SGHRS and CDR2 is YFSETQ. The CDR3 is 16 residues long. Germline trimming cut 0 bases from V and 4 bases from J; bases unmatched to any gene: 6. The CDR3 region is CASSLEAGGPGETQYF. The CDR3 coding sequence is TGCGCCAGCAGCTTGGAAGCGGGAGGGCCGGGAGAGACCCAGTACTTC.

The rearrangement uses TRBV7-2 and TRBJ2-1, with TRBD1 identical over 7 bases. The CDR3 is 16 residues long. CDR1 is SGHTA, CDR2 FQGNSA, per germline. The trim removed 2 bases at V and 1 base at J, leaving 5 bases unmatched. The CDR3 DNA reads as TGTGCCAGCAGCTTAAACAGGGGACGGTCCTACAATGAGCAGTTCTTC. Protein sequence: CASSLNRGRSYNEQFF.

The chain recombines TRBV28 with TRBJ1-2; 7 positions agree with TRBD1. Germline assignment: CDR1 MDHEN and CDR2 SYDVKM. The CDR3 is 12 amino acids. V was pared by 6 bases and J by 4 bases, with 2 bases of the junction left unmatched. In DNA, the CDR3 is TGTGCCAGCAGACAGGGGAGCTATGGCTACACCTTC. Protein product: CASRQGSYGYTF.

The genes are TRBV7-9 and TRBJ2-1; 7 positions match TRBD1. Germline CDR1 reads SEHNR; CDR2 reads FQNEAQ (reference sequence). Trimming cost V 3 bases and J 6 bases; bases outside gene matches: 11. This CDR3 is built from 16 residues. As DNA, the CDR3 is TGTGCCAGCAGCTTTATTCCACTGGACAGGCCCAATGAGCAGTTCTTC. Translated: CASSFIPLDRPNEQFF.

The rearrangement links TRBV6-2 or TRBV6-3 to TRBJ1-5; TRBD1 might be the D (6 bases). V was trimmed by 4 bases and J by 1 base, leaving 11 bases between them. The length of the CDR3 is 15 residues. Germline loops: CDR1 MNHEY, CDR2 SVGEGT. CDR3 sequence reads: CASSFPDRSNQPQHF. The CDR3 DNA reads as TGTGCCAGCAGTTTCCCCGACAGGAGCAATCAGCCCCAGCATTTT.

The chain employs TRBV19 and TRBJ1-1, with D maybe TRBD1 (6 bases). There are 13 residues in the CDR3. V lost 9 bases and J 0 bases, leaving 11 bases between the germline ends. Germline V gene lookup returns CDR1 LNHDA and CDR2 SQIVND (reference sequence). CDR3 sequence: CASSGTLNTEAFF. CDR3 sequence (DNA): TGTGCCAGCAGCGGGACACTGAACACTGAAGCTTTCTTT.